This entry concerns a single TCR beta chain. Its antigen is unidentified. Only in-frame clones appear in the TCRdb table, and some are missing; sequencing was by immunoSEQ multiplex PCR. Here the sample spans some 19,000 clones, 80% to 90% being singletons. This entry is derived from a study of T cells in narcolepsy. Overall study findings and caveats: Reportedly, autoreactive clonotypes were serially detected in patients' blood but not controls'.

Germline lookup yields CDR1 GTSNPN and CDR2 SVGIG (reference sequence). The V and J ends lost 0 bases and 6 bases respectively, with 15 bases between them. This CDR3 has 14 amino acids. Material for sequencing was memory (CD45RA-) CD4+ T cells from blood. This TCR was sampled from a human donor in good health. The V and J genes are TRBV30 and TRBJ2-7; D might be TRBD1 or TRBD2, each matching 5 bases. CDR3 region: CAWSVLLGLAEQYF. As DNA, the CDR3 is TGTGCCTGGAGTGTACTTTTGGGGCTAGCCGAGCAGTACTTC.